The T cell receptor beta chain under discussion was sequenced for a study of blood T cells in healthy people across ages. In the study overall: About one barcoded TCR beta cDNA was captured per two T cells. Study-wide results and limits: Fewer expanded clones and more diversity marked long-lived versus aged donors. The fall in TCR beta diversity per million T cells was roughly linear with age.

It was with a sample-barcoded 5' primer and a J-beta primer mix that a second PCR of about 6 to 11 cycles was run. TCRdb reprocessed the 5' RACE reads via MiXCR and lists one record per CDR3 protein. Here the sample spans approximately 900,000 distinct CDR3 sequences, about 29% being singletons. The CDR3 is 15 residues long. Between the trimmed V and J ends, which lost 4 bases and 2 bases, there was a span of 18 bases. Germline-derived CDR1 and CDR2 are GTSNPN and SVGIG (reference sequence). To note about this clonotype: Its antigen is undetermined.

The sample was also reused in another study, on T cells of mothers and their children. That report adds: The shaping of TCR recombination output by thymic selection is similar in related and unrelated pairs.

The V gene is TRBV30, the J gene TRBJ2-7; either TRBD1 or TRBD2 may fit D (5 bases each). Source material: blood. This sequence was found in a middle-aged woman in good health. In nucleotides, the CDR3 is TGTGCCTGGACTCCCGGGGCCACAATTGCCTACGAGCAGTACTTC. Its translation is CAWTPGATIAYEQYF. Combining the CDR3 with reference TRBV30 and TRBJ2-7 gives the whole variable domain SQTIHQWPATLVQPVGSPLSLECTVEGTSNPNLYWYRQAAGRGLQLLFYSVGIGQISSEVPQNLSASRPQDRQFILSSKKLLLSDSGFYLCAWTPGATIAYEQYFGPGTRLTVT.